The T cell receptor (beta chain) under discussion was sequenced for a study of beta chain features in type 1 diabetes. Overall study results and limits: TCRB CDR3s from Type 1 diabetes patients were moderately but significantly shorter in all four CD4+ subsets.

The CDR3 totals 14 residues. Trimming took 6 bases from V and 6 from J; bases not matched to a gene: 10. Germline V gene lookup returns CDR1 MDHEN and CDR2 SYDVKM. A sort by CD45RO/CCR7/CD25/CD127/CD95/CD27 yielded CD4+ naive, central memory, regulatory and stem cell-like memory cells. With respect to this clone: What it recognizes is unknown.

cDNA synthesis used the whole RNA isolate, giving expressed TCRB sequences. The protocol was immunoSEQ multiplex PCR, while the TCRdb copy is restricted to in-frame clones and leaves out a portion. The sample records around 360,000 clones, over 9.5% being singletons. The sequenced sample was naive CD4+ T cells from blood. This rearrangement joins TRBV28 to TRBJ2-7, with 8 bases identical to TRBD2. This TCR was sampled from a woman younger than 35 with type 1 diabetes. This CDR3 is CASSSGTSISEQYF. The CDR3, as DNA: TGTGCCAGCAGCTCCGGGACTAGTATCTCCGAGCAGTACTTC.